Here is one TCR beta chain with its context. The CDR3 is 11 residues long. Trimming at V came to 4 bases and at J to 8 bases, leaving 4 bases not matched to a gene. The germline gives CDR1 SQVTM, CDR2 ANQGSEA. Assay: immunoSEQ multiplex PCR; the TCRdb copy retains only in-frame clones and omits some. The sample has more than 150,000 clones, around 87% seen once; the top ten hold 0.85% to 0.95%. The data derive from a study of blood T cell repertoires in COVID-19. Study overall: COVID-19 samples from acute and convalescent phases originated in the United States, Italy and Spain. T cells, B-cell-depleted T cells, or PBMCs provided the cDNA or gDNA that served as material.

The rearrangement joins TRBV29-1 to TRBJ1-2; 7 bases match TRBD1. The sequence was collected from a woman aged 18 to 35 who had recovered from COVID-19. Sequencing used peripheral blood. The CDR3 is CSVGQGRGYTF. The CDR3 coding sequence is TGCAGCGTTGGACAGGGCCGGGGCTACACCTTC.